These 2 T cell receptor beta chains share one sample of origin, sequenced in a study of blood T cell repertoires in COVID-19. Clones were read by immunoSEQ multiplex PCR, and TCRdb kept only the in-frame ones, dropping some. Among 400,000 or so clones listed, 75% to 90% were seen once. The sequenced material came from peripheral blood. These receptor sequences come from a woman in her thirties or forties with COVID-19, enrolled during active disease.

V and J are TRBV9 and TRBJ2-4; a possible D gene is TRBD1 (6 bases). Trimming stripped 3 bases from V and 2 bases from J, with 18 bases between. The CDR3 is made up of 17 amino acids. From germline, CDR1 is SGDLS and CDR2 YYNGEE. This CDR3 reads CASSAEGTLNPKNIQYF. DNA for the CDR3: TGTGCCAGCAGCGCTGAGGGGACACTGAACCCCAAAAACATTCAGTACTTC. Combining the CDR3 with reference TRBV9 and TRBJ2-4 gives the whole variable domain DSGVTQTPKHLITATGQRVTLRCSPRSGDLSVYWYQQSLDQGLQFLIQYYNGEERAKGNILERFSAQQFPDLHSELNLSSLELGDSALYFCASSAEGTLNPKNIQYFGAGTRLSVL.

This chain links TRBV10-3 with TRBJ1-2; 7 bases align to TRBD1. The CDR3 is made up of 16 amino acids. Germline-derived CDR1 and CDR2 are ENHRY and SYGVKD. The junction had 7 bases not matched to a gene; V was cut back by 3 bases and J by 0 bases. For the CDR3, the DNA is TGTGCCATCAGTGATCCCGGGACAGCAACTAACTATGGCTACACCTTC. It codes for CAISDPGTATNYGYTF.